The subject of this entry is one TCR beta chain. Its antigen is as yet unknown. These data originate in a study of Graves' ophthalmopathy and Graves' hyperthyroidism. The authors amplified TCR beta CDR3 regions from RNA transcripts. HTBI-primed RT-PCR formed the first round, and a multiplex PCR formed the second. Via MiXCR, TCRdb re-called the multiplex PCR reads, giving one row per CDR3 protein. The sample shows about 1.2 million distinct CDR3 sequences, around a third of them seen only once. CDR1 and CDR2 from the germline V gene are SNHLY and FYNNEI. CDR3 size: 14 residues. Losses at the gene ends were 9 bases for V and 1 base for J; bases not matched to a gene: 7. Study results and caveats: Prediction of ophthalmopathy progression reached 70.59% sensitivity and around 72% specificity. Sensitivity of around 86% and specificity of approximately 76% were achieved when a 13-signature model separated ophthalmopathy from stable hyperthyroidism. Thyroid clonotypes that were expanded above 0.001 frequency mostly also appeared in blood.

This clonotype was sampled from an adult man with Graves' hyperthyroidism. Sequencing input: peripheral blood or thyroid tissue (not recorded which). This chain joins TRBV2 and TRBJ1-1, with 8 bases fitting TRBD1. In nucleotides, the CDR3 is TGTGCCAGTTACTGGGACAGGAGGAACACTGAAGCTTTCTTT. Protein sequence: CASYWDRRNTEAFF.